The 10 T cell receptor beta chains given below trace back to one sample, sequenced in a study of chemoradiotherapy in HPV16-positive cancers. The method was immunoSEQ multiplex PCR; TCRdb's version includes in-frame clones alone and lacks a portion of them. The sample consists of thousands of clones, around 85% of them appearing once. The sequenced sample was tumor tissue, obtained from a patient who underwent chemoradiotherapy. Receptor source: a human donor with HPV-associated anogenital cancer.

The rearrangement links TRBV4-3 to TRBJ1-1; TRBD1 matches at 7 bases. The CDR3 extends over 17 amino acids. The V segment lost 0 bases and the J segment 5 bases; nucleotides outside the gene matches: 12. Per the germline V gene, CDR1 is LGHNA and CDR2 is YSLEER. CDR3 DNA: TGCGCCAGCAGCCAAGATGGGTGGACAGGCGGAAGGACTGAAGCTTTCTTT. This gives the protein CASSQDGWTGGRTEAFF.

In this sample, this clone turned up a few times. This chain links TRBV9 with TRBJ1-1; a possible D gene is TRBD1 (5 bases). Per the germline V gene, CDR1 is SGDLS and CDR2 is YYNGEE. V was trimmed by 2 bases and J by 1 base, leaving 9 bases between them. The CDR3 runs 14 residues. The CDR3 reads CASSVGTENTEAFF. The CDR3 nucleotides read TGTGCCAGCAGCGTGGGGACGGAGAACACTGAAGCTTTCTTT.

The chain has TRBV10-3 and TRBJ2-7, with a tentative D call TRBD1 (6 bases). V lost 7 bases to trimming and J lost 0 bases, with 10 bases between them. The germline CDR1 and CDR2 sequences are ENHRY and SYGVKD. The length of the CDR3 is 13 residues. The CDR3 loop reads CAIMRQASYEQYF. The CDR3 coding sequence is TGTGCCATCATGAGACAGGCCTCCTACGAGCAGTACTTC.

The genes are TRBV10-3 and TRBJ1-6; D might be TRBD1 (5 bases). Trimming removed 3 bases at V and 13 bases at J, with 19 bases between. This CDR3 is built from 15 residues. Germline V lookup: CDR1 ENHRY, CDR2 SYGVKD. The CDR3: CAISETGEGDAPLHF. CDR3 coding DNA: TGTGCCATCAGTGAAACGGGGGAGGGCGATGCTCCCCTCCACTTT.

The rearrangement links TRBV4-2 to TRBJ1-2; D uncertain. V gave up 0 bases and J gave up 14 bases, with 10 bases separating them. Germline V lookup: CDR1 LGHNA, CDR2 YNFKEQ. CDR3 length: 11 residues. The CDR3 nucleotides are TGTGCCAGCAGCCAAGAATCGCAATATACCTTC. Its protein product is CASSQESQYTF.

The chain has TRBV7-8 and TRBJ1-1, with D unresolved. The CDR3 is made up of 15 amino acids. V lost 2 bases and J lost 4, with 14 bases in between. Germline V gives CDR1 SGHVS, CDR2 FQNEAQ. CDR3 in DNA: TGTGCCAGCAGCTTAATGTTCCAAAGCTTCACTGAAGCTTTCTTT. It translates to CASSLMFQSFTEAFF.

The chain uses TRBV19 and TRBJ1-6, with D perhaps matching TRBD1 (5 bases). Trimming shortened V by 1 base and J by 7 bases, and 8 bases separated the two germline ends. Germline V CDR1 and CDR2: LNHDA, SQIVND (reference sequence). The CDR3 totals 14 residues. CDR3 region: CASSIVAGNSPLHF. The CDR3 nucleotides are TGTGCCAGTAGTATAGTGGCAGGGAATTCACCCCTCCACTTT.

This clone has only a few counts. The chain joins TRBV29-1 to TRBJ1-1; D is uncertain. V lost 2 bases and J lost 1, with 8 bases in between. CDR1 is SQVTM, CDR2 ANQGSEA, per germline. The CDR3 has 13 amino acids. In nucleotides, the CDR3 is TGCAGCGTTGAACAACAGCCGAACACTGAAGCTTTCTTT. Residues: CSVEQQPNTEAFF.

The CDR3 nucleotides read TGTGCCAGCAGTGCCGGCACAGATACGCAGTATTTT. Translation gives CASSAGTDTQYF. The V call is TRBV2, the J call TRBJ2-3, with D uncertain. Trimming removed 4 bases at V and 1 base at J, with 3 bases between. From germline, CDR1 is SNHLY and CDR2 FYNNEI. The CDR3 has 12 residues. Full variable domain (remainder filled in from reference TRBV2 and TRBJ2-3): EPEVTQTPSHQVTQMGQEVILRCVPISNHLYFYWYRQILGQKVEFLVSFYNNEISEKSEIFDDQFSVERPDGSNFTLKIRSTKLEDSAMYFCASSAGTDTQYFGPGTRLTVL.

The genes are TRBV13 and TRBJ2-3; D gene unclear. CDR3 length: 12 residues. Trimming cost V 3 bases and J 6 bases, with 7 bases left between them. Germline values: CDR1 PRHDT, CDR2 FYEKMQ (reference sequence). The CDR3 DNA reads as TGTGCCAGCAGCTTCGCCGCGGATACGCAGTATTTT. Amino acid sequence: CASSFAADTQYF.